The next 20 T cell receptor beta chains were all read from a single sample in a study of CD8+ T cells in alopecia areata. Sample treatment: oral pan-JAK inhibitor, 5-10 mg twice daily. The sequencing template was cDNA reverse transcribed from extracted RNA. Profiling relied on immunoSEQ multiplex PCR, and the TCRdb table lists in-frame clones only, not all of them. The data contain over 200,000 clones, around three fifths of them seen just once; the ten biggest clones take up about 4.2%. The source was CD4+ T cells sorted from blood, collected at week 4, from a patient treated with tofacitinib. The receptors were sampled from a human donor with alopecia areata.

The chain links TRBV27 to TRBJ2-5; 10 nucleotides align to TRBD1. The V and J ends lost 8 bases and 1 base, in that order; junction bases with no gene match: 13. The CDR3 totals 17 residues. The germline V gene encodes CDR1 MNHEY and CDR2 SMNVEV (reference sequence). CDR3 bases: TGTGCCAGCGGGACAGGGGTGGTTGGGCACCGCCAAGAGACCCAGTACTTC. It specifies CASGTGVVGHRQETQYF.

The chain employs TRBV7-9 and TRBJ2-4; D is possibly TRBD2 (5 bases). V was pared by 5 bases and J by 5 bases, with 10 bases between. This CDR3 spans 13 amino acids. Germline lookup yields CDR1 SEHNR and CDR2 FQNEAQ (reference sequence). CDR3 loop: CASSRGIQNIQYF. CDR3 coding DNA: TGTGCCAGCAGCCGGGGAATACAAAACATTCAGTACTTC.

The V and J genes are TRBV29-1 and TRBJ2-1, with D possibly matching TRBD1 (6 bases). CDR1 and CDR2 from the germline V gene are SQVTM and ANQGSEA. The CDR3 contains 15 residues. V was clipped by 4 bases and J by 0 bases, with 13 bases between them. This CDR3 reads CSVALRQVSYNEQFF. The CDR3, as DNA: TGCAGCGTTGCCCTTCGACAGGTCTCCTACAATGAGCAGTTCTTC.

The CDR3 DNA sequence: TGCGCCAGCAGCCAAGTTGAGGGGAAGCAGTTCTTC. It yields the protein CASSQVEGKQFF. This chain uses TRBV4-3 with TRBJ2-1; D is possibly TRBD1 or TRBD2 (5 bases each). The CDR3 is made up of 12 amino acids. The V end was cut by 1 base, the J end by 11 bases, with 9 bases between. Looked up from germline, CDR1 is LGHNA and CDR2 is YSLEER.

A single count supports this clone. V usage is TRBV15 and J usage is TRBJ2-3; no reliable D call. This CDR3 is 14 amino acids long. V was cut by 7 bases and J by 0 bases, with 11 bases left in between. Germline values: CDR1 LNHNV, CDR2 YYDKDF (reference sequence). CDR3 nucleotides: TGTGCCACCACCACAGAAATGAGCACAGATACGCAGTATTTT. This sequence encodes CATTTEMSTDTQYF.

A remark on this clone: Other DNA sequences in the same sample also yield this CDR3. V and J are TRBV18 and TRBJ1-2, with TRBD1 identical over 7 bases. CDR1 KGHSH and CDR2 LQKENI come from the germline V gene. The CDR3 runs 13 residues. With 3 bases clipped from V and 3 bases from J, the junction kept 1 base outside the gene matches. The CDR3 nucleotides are TGTGCCAGCTCACCCGACAGGGACTATGGCTACACCTTC. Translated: CASSPDRDYGYTF. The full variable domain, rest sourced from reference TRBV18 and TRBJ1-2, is NAGVMQNPRHLVRRRGQEARLRCSPMKGHSHVYWYRQLPEEGLKFMVYLQKENIIDESGMPKERFSAEFPKEGPSILRIQQVVRGDSAAYFCASSPDRDYGYTFGSGTRLTVV.

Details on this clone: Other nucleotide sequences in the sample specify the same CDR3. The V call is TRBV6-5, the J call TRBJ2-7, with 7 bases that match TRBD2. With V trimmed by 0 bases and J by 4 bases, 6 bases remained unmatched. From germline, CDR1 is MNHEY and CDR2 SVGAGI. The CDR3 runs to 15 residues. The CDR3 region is CASSYSSSGGYEQYF. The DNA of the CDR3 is TGTGCCAGCAGTTACTCGTCTAGCGGCGGATACGAGCAGTACTTC.

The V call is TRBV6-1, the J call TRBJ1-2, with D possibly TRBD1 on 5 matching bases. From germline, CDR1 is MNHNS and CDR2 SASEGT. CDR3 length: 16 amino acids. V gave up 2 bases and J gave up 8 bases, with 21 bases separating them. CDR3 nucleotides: TGTGCCAGCAGTGAATCCTGGGCAGGGAGCCACCGGGGCTACACCTTC. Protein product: CASSESWAGSHRGYTF.

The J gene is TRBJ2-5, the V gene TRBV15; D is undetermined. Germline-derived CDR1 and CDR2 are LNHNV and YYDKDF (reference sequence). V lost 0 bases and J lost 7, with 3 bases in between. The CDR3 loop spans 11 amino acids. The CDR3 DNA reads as TGTGCCACCAGCAGAGATACGACCCAGTACTTC. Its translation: CATSRDTTQYF.

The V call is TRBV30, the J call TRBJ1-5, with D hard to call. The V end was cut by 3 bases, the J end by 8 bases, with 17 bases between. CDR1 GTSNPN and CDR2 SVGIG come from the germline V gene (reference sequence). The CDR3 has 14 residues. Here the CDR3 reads CAWRNNRAREPQHF. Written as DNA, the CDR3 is TGTGCCTGGAGGAACAACCGGGCCCGTGAGCCCCAGCATTTT.

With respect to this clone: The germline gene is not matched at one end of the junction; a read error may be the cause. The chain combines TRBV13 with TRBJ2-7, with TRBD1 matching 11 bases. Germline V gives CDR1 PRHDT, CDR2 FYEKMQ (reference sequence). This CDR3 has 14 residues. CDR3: CASSARDRGYAQYF. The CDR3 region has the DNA TGTGCCAGCAGCGCCCGGGACAGGGGGTACGCGCAGTACTTC. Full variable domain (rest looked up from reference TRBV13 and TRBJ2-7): AAGVIQSPRHLIKEKRETATLKCYPIPRHDTVYWYQQGPGQDPQFLISFYEKMQSDKGSIPDRFSAQQFSDYHSELNMSSLELGDSALYFCASSARDRGYAQYFGPGTRLTVT.

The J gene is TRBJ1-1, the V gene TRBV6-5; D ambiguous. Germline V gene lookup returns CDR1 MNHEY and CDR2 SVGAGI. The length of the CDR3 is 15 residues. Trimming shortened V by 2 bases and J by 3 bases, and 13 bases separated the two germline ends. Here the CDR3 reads CASSYRGNGYTEAFF. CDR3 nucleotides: TGTGCCAGCAGTTACCGTGGGAATGGATACACTGAAGCTTTCTTT.

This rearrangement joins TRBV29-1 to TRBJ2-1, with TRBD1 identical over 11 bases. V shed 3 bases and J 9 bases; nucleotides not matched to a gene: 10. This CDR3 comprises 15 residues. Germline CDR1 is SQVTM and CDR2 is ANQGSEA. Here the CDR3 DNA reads TGCAGCGTTGATTGGACAGGGGGCCCTTGGGGTGAGCAGTTCTTC. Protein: CSVDWTGGPWGEQFF.

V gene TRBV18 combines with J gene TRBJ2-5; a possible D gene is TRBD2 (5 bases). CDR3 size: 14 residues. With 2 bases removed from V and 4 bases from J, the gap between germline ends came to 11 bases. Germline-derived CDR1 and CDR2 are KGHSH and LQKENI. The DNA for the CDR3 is TGTGCCAGCTCACCAGCCTCGGGGAGAGAGACCCAGTACTTC. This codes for CASSPASGRETQYF. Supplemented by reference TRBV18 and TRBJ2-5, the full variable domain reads NAGVMQNPRHLVRRRGQEARLRCSPMKGHSHVYWYRQLPEEGLKFMVYLQKENIIDESGMPKERFSAEFPKEGPSILRIQQVVRGDSAAYFCASSPASGRETQYFGPGTRLLVL.

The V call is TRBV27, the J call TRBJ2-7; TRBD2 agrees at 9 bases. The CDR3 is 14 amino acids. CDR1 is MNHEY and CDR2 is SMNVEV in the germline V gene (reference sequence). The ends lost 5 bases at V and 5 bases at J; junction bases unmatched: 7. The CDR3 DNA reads TGTGCCAGCAGTACATTAGCGGGGGCAAACGAGCAGTACTTC. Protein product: CASSTLAGANEQYF.

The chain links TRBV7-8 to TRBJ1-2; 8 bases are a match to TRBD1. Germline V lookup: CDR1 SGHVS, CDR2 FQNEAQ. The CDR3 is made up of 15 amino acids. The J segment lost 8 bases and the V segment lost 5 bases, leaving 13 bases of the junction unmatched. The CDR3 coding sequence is TGTGCCAGCAGCACACGTAGGACAGGGCCTGGCGGCTACACCTTC. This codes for CASSTRRTGPGGYTF.

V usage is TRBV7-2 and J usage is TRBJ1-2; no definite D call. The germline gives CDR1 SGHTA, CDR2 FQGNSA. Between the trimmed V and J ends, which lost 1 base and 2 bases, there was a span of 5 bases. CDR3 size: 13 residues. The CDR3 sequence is CASSLDQNYGYTF. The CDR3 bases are TGTGCCAGCAGCTTAGACCAGAACTATGGCTACACCTTC.

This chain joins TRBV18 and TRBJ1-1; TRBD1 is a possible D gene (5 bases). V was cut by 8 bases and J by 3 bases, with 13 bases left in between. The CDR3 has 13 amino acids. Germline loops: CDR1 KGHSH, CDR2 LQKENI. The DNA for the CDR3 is TGTGCCAGCACCCCGGGACTAGACACTGAAGCTTTCTTT. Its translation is CASTPGLDTEAFF.

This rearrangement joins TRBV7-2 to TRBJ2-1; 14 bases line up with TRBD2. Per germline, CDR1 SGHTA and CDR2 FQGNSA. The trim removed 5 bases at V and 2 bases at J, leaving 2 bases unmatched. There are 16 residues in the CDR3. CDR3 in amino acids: CASSPGLAGAYNEQFF. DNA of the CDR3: TGTGCCAGCAGCCCGGGACTAGCGGGGGCCTACAATGAGCAGTTCTTC.

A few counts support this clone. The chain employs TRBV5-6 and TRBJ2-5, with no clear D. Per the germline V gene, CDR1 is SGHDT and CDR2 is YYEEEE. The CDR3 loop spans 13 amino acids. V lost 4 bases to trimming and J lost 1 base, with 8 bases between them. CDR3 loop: CASSLGPQETQYF. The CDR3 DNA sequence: TGTGCCAGCAGCCTTGGACCCCAAGAGACCCAGTACTTC.